Shown below are 30 T cell receptor beta chains from a single sample sequenced in a study of shared clonotypes between healthy human individuals. Measured with immunoSEQ multiplex PCR; TCRdb has only the in-frame clones, and not every one. The repertoire holds about 2 million clones, with 85% to 95% as singletons. Sequenced input: naive CD4+ T cells sorted from blood. Indicated subset: CD45RA+ positively selected. These receptors came from a man between 18 and 29 years old in good health.

V gene TRBV5-1 combines with J gene TRBJ2-2; 14 positions match TRBD2. This CDR3 region has 16 residues. Trimming cost V 0 bases and J 6 bases; bases outside gene matches: 1. Germline CDR1 SGHRS, CDR2 YFSETQ. The CDR3 bases are TGCGCCAGCAGCTTGGGGACTAGCGGGAGGTCCGGGGAGCTGTTTTTT. This encodes CASSLGTSGRSGELFF.

This sequence joins TRBV6-6 and TRBJ2-7; D is uncertain. With 6 bases removed from V and 0 bases from J, the gap between germline ends came to 18 bases. Germline V lookup: CDR1 MNHNY, CDR2 SVGAGI (reference sequence). The CDR3 is 16 amino acids. CDR3 region: CASSLLRGPASYEQYF. DNA of the CDR3: TGTGCCAGCAGCCTACTCCGTGGCCCAGCCTCCTACGAGCAGTACTTC.

To note about this clone: The identical CDR3 is also encoded by other nucleotide sequences in the sample. This rearrangement joins TRBV30 to TRBJ1-1, with unresolved D. Germline CDR1 is GTSNPN and CDR2 is SVGIG (reference sequence). CDR3 size: 13 residues. V dropped 0 bases and J dropped 4 bases, with 9 bases sitting between them. CDR3 loop: CAWSVRRGTEAFF. The DNA of the CDR3 is TGTGCCTGGAGTGTACGCCGTGGCACTGAAGCTTTCTTT.

On this clone itself: Compared with germline, one end of the junction differs, possibly owing to a read error. The chain uses TRBV5-1 and TRBJ2-1; TRBD1 agrees at 8 bases. Germline-derived CDR1 and CDR2 are SGHRS and YFSETQ. CDR3 length: 12 amino acids. The CDR3: CASSDPGTGTVF. The CDR3, as DNA: TGCGCCAGCAGCGATCCCGGGACAGGCACGGTCTTC.

V gene TRBV4-3 combines with J gene TRBJ1-4; a weak D match, TRBD1 (5 bases). CDR3 length equals 15 residues. Between the trimmed V and J ends, which lost 0 bases and 8 bases, there was a span of 13 bases. Germline V gene lookup returns CDR1 LGHNA and CDR2 YSLEER. The CDR3 DNA reads TGCGCCAGCAGCCAAGATTGGGGGTTGGGAGAAAAACTGTTTTTT. Translation gives CASSQDWGLGEKLFF.

The rearrangement uses TRBV19 and TRBJ1-2; D is unresolved. Germline values: CDR1 LNHDA, CDR2 SQIVND (reference sequence). The germline V and J ends were trimmed by 9 bases and 3 bases, with 14 bases remaining between them. The CDR3 sequence is 13 residues long. CDR3 nucleotide sequence: TGTGCCAGCAGAGAGGACGGGGACTATGGCTACACCTTC. Protein: CASREDGDYGYTF.

CDR3 loop: CAISDAANEQFF. CDR3 in DNA: TGTGCCATCAGTGACGCCGCCAATGAGCAGTTCTTC. The chain employs TRBV10-3 and TRBJ2-1; D is unclear. V lost 3 bases and J 6 bases, leaving 6 bases between the germline ends. The CDR3 extends over 12 amino acids. CDR1 and CDR2 from the germline V gene are ENHRY and SYGVKD.

As concerns this clone: At the DNA level, this CDR3 is encoded by other sequences in the same sample as well. The chain combines TRBV6-1 with TRBJ2-7; D gene uncertain. The CDR3 runs 12 residues. Trimming left V 6 bases short and J 4 bases short, with 10 bases between. Looked up from germline, CDR1 is MNHNS and CDR2 is SASEGT. In DNA form, the CDR3 reads TGTGCCAGCAGGAGAACAGATTACGAGCAGTACTTC. Translated: CASRRTDYEQYF.

This clone has just one count. The chain is built from TRBV2 and TRBJ2-5; no definite D call. Germline CDR1 SNHLY, CDR2 FYNNEI. Trimming shortened V by 7 bases and J by 4 bases, and 19 bases separated the two germline ends. The CDR3 has 15 residues. The CDR3 bases are TGTGCCAGCACCTCTCGGAGTCCATGGGGAGAGACCCAGTACTTC. The encoded protein is CASTSRSPWGETQYF. Full variable domain (outside the CDR3, taken from reference TRBV2 and TRBJ2-5): EPEVTQTPSHQVTQMGQEVILRCVPISNHLYFYWYRQILGQKVEFLVSFYNNEISEKSEIFDDQFSVERPDGSNFTLKIRSTKLEDSAMYFCASTSRSPWGETQYFGPGTRLLVL.

A remark on this clone: The sample carries other DNA sequences with the same CDR3. The V gene is TRBV18, the J gene TRBJ1-2; 7 bases are shared with TRBD1. The CDR3 covers 15 residues. Looked up from germline, CDR1 is KGHSH and CDR2 is LQKENI. J lost 0 bases, V lost 3 bases, and 4 bases had no gene match. The CDR3 protein is CASSPGTDTNYGYTF. The CDR3 nucleotides read TGTGCCAGCTCACCGGGGACAGACACTAACTATGGCTACACCTTC.

The gene calls are TRBV30 and TRBJ2-5, with D perhaps matching TRBD2 (5 bases). CDR1 is GTSNPN and CDR2 is SVGIG in the germline V gene (reference sequence). The CDR3 spans 13 residues. With 0 bases removed from V and 3 bases from J, the gap between germline ends came to 8 bases. CDR3 nucleotide sequence: TGTGCCTGGAGTGTACAAGCGGAAGAGACCCAGTACTTC. Translated: CAWSVQAEETQYF.

The chain recombines TRBV28 with TRBJ2-3, with 8 bases lining up with TRBD1. The CDR3 loop spans 15 amino acids. V dropped 3 bases and J dropped 2; count of bases not matched to a gene: 4. Per germline, CDR1 MDHEN and CDR2 SYDVKM. For the CDR3, the DNA is TGTGCCAGCAGTTTCGGGACAGGAGTCACAGATACGCAGTATTTT. Translation gives CASSFGTGVTDTQYF.

For this clone: Other DNA sequences from this sample encode an identical CDR3 as well. The CDR3 DNA reads TGTGCCAGCAGTTCCGGGGTAGCCAAAAACATTCAGTACTTC. This encodes CASSSGVAKNIQYF. The genes are TRBV27 and TRBJ2-4; possibly TRBD2 for D (5 bases). V was cut by 4 bases and J by 0 bases, with 7 bases left in between. This CDR3 is built from 14 residues. The germline V gene has CDR1 MNHEY and CDR2 SMNVEV (reference sequence).

This clone occurred many times. The V call is TRBV4-3, the J call TRBJ1-4; no firm D call. Germline-derived CDR1 and CDR2 are LGHNA and YSLEER. This CDR3 is 15 amino acids long. V shed 3 bases and J shed 7 bases, with 15 bases lying between them. CDR3 nucleotide sequence: TGCGCCAGCAGCCACCCACCGGAGGCAGGTGAAAAACTGTTTTTT. It translates to CASSHPPEAGEKLFF.

The chain carries TRBV7-2 and TRBJ2-2; a possible D gene is TRBD1 (6 bases). This CDR3 has 15 amino acids. Per germline, CDR1 SGHTA and CDR2 FQGNSA. V lost 5 bases and J lost 0, with 10 bases in between. In nucleotides, the CDR3 is TGTGCCAGCAGCCCCCGGACAGCGAACACCGGGGAGCTGTTTTTT. Translation: CASSPRTANTGELFF.

Concerning this clone itself: Additional DNA sequences in this sample encode the identical CDR3. CDR3 in amino acids: CASSVGPGDTGELFF. The CDR3 region has the DNA TGTGCCAGCAGCGTGGGCCCGGGGGACACCGGGGAGCTGTTTTTT. The gene calls are TRBV9 and TRBJ2-2; a possible D gene is TRBD2 (6 bases). The germline CDR1 and CDR2 sequences are SGDLS and YYNGEE. V was clipped by 2 bases and J by 3 bases, with 11 bases between them. The CDR3 length is 15 residues.

The chain carries TRBV7-2 and TRBJ2-4; 7 bases fit TRBD1. Losses at the gene ends were 1 base for V and 0 bases for J; bases not matched to a gene: 6. This CDR3 is 17 amino acids long. The germline V gene has CDR1 SGHTA and CDR2 FQGNSA. The CDR3 protein is CASSLGATGAAKNIQYF. Here the CDR3 DNA reads TGTGCCAGCAGCTTAGGGGCAACAGGGGCAGCCAAAAACATTCAGTACTTC.

The chain carries TRBV4-3 and TRBJ2-6; 7 bases line up with TRBD1. The length of the CDR3 is 17 residues. CDR1 and CDR2 (germline): LGHNA, YSLEER. Losses at the gene ends were 3 bases for V and 4 bases for J; bases not matched to a gene: 9. CDR3: CASSHDIGGSGANVLTF. In DNA form, the CDR3 reads TGCGCCAGCAGCCATGATATAGGGGGCTCAGGGGCCAACGTCCTGACTTTC.

J is TRBJ2-7 and V is TRBV6-5, with 9 positions matching TRBD2. This CDR3 has 14 amino acids. Germline CDR1 MNHEY, CDR2 SVGAGI. Unmatched junction bases numbered 5, after V lost 5 bases and J lost 3 bases. The CDR3 nucleotides read TGTGCCAGCAGTCGACTAGCGGAGCGCTACGAGCAGTACTTC. The encoded protein is CASSRLAERYEQYF.

The V call is TRBV6-1, the J call TRBJ1-4, with no clear D. Germline lookup yields CDR1 MNHNS and CDR2 SASEGT. The V gene lost 4 bases and the J gene lost 0 bases, with 9 bases spanning the gap. This CDR3 has 15 amino acids. CDR3 bases: TGTGCCAGCAGTGTTGCGGGTGCAACTAATGAAAAACTGTTTTTT. It translates to CASSVAGATNEKLFF.

This chain links TRBV10-3 with TRBJ2-2; D gene ambiguous. Per the germline V gene, CDR1 is ENHRY and CDR2 is SYGVKD. This CDR3 is 16 amino acids long. Deletions cut 0 bases from V and 6 bases from J, with 14 bases between. The CDR3 coding sequence is TGTGCCATCAGTGAGTCGCACTCCGCCACGGCCGGGGAGCTGTTTTTT. Its translation is CAISESHSATAGELFF.

The V gene is TRBV14, the J gene TRBJ1-2; tentative D call: TRBD1 (6 bases). Germline V gene sequence: CDR1 SGHDN, CDR2 FVKESK. The CDR3 runs to 16 residues. V was trimmed by 3 bases and J by 8 bases, leaving 22 bases between them. For the CDR3, the DNA is TGTGCCAGCAGCCAGACCCGCACAGGGCGGGCCGGCGGCTACACCTTC. It codes for CASSQTRTGRAGGYTF.

Remarks on this clone: This could be a read error, since a much larger clone is one nucleotide away. The genes are TRBV30 and TRBJ2-5, with a tentative D call TRBD2 (6 bases). V lost 6 bases and J 5 bases, leaving 10 bases between the germline ends. The CDR3 is 11 amino acids. The germline CDR1 and CDR2 sequences are GTSNPN and SVGIG (reference sequence). This chain's CDR3 is CACSRGETQYF. As DNA, the CDR3 is TGTGCCTGTAGTCGGGGGGAGACCCAGTACTTC.

CDR3 nucleotides: TGTGCCAGCAGGGCCGGGACTAGCGGGACGGGGGGTGAGCAGTTCTTC. It encodes CASRAGTSGTGGEQFF. This sequence joins TRBV5-4 and TRBJ2-1; 13 bases match TRBD2. V lost 5 bases, J lost 9 bases, and 11 bases stayed unmatched. In germline, CDR1 is SGHNT, CDR2 YYREEE (reference sequence). The CDR3 is 16 amino acids.

The chain recombines TRBV19 with TRBJ1-2; D is possibly TRBD1 (5 bases). The CDR3 is 12 amino acids. V was pared by 3 bases and J by 8 bases, with 10 bases between. From germline, CDR1 is LNHDA and CDR2 SQIVND (reference sequence). This CDR3 is CASSIQGIGYTF. The CDR3 DNA sequence: TGTGCCAGTAGTATTCAGGGAATCGGCTACACCTTC.

The V call is TRBV10-3, the J call TRBJ2-1; D might be TRBD2 (6 bases). This CDR3 is 14 amino acids long. Trimming stripped 0 bases from V and 10 bases from J, with 13 bases between. Germline-derived CDR1 and CDR2 are ENHRY and SYGVKD. CDR3 amino acids: CAISESTIAEEQFF. The CDR3 coding sequence is TGTGCCATCAGTGAGTCGACTATAGCGGAAGAGCAGTTCTTC.

This chain uses TRBV27 with TRBJ2-5, with TRBD1 matching over 11 bases. The ends lost 2 bases at V and 5 bases at J; junction bases unmatched: 10. The CDR3 contains 17 residues. From germline, CDR1 is MNHEY and CDR2 SMNVEV (reference sequence). As DNA, the CDR3 is TGTGCCAGCAGTTTAATTCTACCGGGACAGGGGGTGGAGACCCAGTACTTC. Its protein product is CASSLILPGQGVETQYF.

This clone was seen only once. This chain uses TRBV7-2 with TRBJ2-7, with no clear D. The CDR3 extends over 13 amino acids. Germline V gene lookup returns CDR1 SGHTA and CDR2 FQGNSA. The V end was cut by 2 bases, the J end by 3 bases, with 8 bases between. CDR3 coding DNA: TGTGCCAGCAGCTTATCCCATTACTACGAGCAGTACTTC. Amino acid sequence: CASSLSHYYEQYF.

This sequence joins TRBV28 and TRBJ1-2; weak D call: TRBD1 (5 bases). CDR1 is MDHEN and CDR2 is SYDVKM in the germline V gene. This CDR3 is built from 14 residues. V was shortened by 2 bases and J by 10 bases, with 17 bases between the two germline ends. The DNA of the CDR3 is TGTGCCAGCAGTTTAGGGGGGATGGTGCCGGACTACACCTTC. This codes for CASSLGGMVPDYTF.

As regards this clone: The identical CDR3 is also encoded by other nucleotide sequences in the sample. This chain uses TRBV10-3 with TRBJ1-4; TRBD1 is a possible D gene (6 bases). V dropped 6 bases and J dropped 3 bases, with 8 bases sitting between them. This CDR3 spans 13 amino acids. Per germline, CDR1 ENHRY and CDR2 SYGVKD. This CDR3 reads CAISGTSNEKLFF. The CDR3 DNA follows: TGTGCCATCAGCGGGACATCTAATGAAAAACTGTTTTTT.